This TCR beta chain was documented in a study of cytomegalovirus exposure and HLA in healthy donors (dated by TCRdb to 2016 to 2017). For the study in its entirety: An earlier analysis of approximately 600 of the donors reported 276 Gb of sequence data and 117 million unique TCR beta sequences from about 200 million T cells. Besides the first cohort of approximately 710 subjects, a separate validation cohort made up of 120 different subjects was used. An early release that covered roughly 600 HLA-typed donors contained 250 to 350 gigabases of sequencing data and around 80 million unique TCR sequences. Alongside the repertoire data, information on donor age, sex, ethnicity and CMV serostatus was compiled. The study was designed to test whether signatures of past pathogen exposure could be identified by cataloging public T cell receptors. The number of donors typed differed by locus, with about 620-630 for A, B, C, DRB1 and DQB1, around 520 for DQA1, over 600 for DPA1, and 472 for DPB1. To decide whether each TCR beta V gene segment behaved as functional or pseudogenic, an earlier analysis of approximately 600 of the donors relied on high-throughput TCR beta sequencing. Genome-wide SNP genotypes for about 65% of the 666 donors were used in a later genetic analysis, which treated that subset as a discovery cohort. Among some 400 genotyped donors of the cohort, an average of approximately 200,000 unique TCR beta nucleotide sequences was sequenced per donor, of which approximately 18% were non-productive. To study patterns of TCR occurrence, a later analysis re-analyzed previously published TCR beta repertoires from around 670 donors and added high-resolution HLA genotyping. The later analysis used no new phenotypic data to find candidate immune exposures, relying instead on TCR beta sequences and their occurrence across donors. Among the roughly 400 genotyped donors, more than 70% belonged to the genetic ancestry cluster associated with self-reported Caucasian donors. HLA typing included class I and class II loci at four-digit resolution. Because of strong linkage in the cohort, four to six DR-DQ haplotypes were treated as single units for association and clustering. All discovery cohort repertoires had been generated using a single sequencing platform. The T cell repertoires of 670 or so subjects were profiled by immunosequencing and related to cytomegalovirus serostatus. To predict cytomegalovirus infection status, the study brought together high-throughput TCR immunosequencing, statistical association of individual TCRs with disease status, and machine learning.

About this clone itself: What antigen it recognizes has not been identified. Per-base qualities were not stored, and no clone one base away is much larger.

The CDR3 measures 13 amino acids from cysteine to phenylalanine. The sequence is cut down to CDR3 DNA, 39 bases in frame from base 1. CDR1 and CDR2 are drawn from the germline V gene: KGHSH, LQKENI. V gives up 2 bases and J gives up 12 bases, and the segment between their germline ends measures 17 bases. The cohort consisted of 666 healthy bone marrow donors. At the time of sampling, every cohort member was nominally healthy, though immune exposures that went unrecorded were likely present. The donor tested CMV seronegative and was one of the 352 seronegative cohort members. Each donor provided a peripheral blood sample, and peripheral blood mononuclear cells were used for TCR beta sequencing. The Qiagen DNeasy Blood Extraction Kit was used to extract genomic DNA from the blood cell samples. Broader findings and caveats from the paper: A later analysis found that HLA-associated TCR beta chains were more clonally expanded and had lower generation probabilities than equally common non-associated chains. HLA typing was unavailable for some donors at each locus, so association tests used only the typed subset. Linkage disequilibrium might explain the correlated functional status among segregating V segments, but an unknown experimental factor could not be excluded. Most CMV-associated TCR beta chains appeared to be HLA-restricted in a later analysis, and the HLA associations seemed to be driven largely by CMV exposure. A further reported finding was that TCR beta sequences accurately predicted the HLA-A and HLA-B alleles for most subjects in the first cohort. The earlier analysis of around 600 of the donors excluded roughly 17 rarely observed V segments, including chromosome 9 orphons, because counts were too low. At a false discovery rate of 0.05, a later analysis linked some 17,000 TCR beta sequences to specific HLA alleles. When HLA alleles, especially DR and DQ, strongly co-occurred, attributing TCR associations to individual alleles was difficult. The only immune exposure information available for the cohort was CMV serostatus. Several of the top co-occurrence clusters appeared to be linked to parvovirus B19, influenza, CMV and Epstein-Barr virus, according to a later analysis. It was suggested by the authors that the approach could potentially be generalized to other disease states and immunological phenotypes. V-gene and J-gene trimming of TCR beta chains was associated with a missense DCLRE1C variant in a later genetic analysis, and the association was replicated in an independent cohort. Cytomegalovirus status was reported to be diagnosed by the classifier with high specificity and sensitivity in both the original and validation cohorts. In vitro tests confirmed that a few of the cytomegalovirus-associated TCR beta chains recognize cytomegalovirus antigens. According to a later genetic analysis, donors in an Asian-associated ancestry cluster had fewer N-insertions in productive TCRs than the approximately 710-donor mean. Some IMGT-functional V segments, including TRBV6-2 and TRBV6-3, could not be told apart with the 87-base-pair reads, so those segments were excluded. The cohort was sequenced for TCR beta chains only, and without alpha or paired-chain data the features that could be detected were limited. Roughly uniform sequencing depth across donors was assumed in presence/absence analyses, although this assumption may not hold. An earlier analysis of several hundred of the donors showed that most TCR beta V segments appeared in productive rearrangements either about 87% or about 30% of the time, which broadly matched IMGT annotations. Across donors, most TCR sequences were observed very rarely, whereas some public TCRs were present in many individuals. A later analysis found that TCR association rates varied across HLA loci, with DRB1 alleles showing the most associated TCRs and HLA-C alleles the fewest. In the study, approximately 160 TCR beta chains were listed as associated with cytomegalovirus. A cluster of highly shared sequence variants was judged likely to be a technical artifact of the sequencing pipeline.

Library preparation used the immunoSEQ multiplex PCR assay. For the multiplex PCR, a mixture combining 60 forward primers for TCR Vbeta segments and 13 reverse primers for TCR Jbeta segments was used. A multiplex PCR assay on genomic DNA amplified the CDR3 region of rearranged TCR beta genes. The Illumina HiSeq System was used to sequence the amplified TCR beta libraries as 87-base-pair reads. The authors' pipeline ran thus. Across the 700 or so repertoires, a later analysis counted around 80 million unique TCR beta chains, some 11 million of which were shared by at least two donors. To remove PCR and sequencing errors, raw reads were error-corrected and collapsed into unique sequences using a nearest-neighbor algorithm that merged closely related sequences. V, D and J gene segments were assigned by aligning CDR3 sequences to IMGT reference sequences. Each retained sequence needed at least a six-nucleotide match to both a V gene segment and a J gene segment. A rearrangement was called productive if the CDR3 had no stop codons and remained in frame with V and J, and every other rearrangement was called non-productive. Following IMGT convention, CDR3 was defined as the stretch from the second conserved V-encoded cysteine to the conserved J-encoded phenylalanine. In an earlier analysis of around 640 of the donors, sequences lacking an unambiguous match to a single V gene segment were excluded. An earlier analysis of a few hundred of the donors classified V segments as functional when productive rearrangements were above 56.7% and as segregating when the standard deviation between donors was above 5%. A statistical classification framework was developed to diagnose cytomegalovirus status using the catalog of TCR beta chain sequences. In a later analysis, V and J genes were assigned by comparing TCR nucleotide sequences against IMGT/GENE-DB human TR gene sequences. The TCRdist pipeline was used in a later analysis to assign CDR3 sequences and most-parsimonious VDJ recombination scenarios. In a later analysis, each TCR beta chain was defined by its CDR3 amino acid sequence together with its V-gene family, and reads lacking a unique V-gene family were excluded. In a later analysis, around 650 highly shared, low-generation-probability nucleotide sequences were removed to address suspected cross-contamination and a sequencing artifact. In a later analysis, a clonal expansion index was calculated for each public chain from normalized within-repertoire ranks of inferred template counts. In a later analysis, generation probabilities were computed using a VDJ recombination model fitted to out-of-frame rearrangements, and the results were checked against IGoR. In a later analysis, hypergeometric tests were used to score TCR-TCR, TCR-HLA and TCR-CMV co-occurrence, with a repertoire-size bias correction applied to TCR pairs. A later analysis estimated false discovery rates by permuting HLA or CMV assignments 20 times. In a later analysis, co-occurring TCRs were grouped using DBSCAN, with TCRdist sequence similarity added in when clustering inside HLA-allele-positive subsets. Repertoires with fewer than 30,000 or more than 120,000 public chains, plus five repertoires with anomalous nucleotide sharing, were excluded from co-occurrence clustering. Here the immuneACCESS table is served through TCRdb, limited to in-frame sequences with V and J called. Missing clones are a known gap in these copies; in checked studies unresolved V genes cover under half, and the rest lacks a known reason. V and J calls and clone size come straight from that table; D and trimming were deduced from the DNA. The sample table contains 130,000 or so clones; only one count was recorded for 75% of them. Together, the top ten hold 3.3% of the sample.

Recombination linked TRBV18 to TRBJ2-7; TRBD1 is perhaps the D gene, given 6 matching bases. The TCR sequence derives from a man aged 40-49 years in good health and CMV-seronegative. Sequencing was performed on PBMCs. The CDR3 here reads CASSPSDRNGWYF. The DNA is TGTGCCAGCTCACCATCCGACAGGAACGGATGGTACTTC.